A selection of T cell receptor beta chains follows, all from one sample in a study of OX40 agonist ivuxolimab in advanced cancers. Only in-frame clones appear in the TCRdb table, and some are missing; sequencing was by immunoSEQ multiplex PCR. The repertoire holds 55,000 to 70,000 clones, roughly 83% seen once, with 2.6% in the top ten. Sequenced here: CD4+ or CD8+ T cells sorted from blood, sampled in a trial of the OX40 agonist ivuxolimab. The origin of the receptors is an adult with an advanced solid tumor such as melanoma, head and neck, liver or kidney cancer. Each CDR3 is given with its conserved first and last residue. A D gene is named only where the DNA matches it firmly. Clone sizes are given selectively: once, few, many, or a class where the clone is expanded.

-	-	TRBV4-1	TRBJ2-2	CASSHGLGGTGELFF	TGCGCCAGCAGCCACGGCCTTGGGGGCACCGGGGAGCTGTTTTTT
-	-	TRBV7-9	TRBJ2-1	CASSLVREQFF	TGTGCCAGCAGCTTAGTGAGGGAGCAGTTCTTC
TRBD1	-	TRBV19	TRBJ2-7	CASGTGSSYEQYF	TGTGCCAGTGGGACAGGGAGCTCCTACGAGCAGTACTTC
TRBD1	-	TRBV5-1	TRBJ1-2	CASSEGQGSWGYTF	TGCGCCAGCAGCGAGGGACAGGGGTCCTGGGGCTACACCTTC
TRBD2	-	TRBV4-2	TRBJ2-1	CASSQGVTGGGEQFF	TGTGCCAGCAGCCAAGGTGTGACGGGGGGTGGTGAGCAGTTCTTC
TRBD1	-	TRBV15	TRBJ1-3	CATSRDRAGGNTIYF	TGTGCCACCAGCAGGGACAGGGCCGGTGGAAACACCATATATTTT
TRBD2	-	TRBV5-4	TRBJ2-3	CASSARGGLDLFTQYF	TGTGCCAGCAGCGCGCGGGGGGGCCTTGATCTCTTTACGCAGTATTTT
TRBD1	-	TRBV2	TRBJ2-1	CASSVGTGDFNEQFF	TGTGCCAGCAGTGTCGGGACAGGGGACTTCAATGAGCAGTTCTTC
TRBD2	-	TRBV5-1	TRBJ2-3	CASSPDGGDTDTQYF	TGCGCCAGCAGCCCCGACGGGGGGGACACAGATACGCAGTATTTT
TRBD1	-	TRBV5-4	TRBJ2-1	CASSSKTGAHEQFF	TGTGCCAGCAGCTCAAAGACAGGGGCCCATGAGCAGTTCTTC
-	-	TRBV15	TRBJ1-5	CATSRDQGTNQPQHF	TGTGCCACCAGCAGAGATCAAGGAACAAATCAGCCCCAGCATTTT
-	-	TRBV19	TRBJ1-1	CATTDRTMNTEAFF	TGTGCCACCACTGACAGAACCATGAACACTGAAGCTTTCTTT
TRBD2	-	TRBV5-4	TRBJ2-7	CASSLEAGGSPEQYF	TGTGCCAGCAGCTTGGAAGCGGGGGGATCCCCGGAGCAGTACTTC
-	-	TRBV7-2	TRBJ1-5	CASSIGRGVGSNQPQHF	TGTGCCAGCAGCATCGGACGGGGGGTGGGGAGCAATCAGCCCCAGCATTTT
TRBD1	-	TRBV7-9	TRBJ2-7	CASSLSSDRDEQYF	TGTGCCAGCAGCTTAAGTTCGGACAGGGACGAGCAGTACTTC
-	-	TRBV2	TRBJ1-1	CASSEALRGFTAFF	TGTGCCAGCAGTGAAGCCCTGCGGGGTTTTACGGCTTTCTTT
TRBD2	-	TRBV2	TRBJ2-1	CASSPTSPGGYNEQFF	TGTGCCAGCAGTCCTACCTCCCCGGGGGGGTACAATGAGCAGTTCTTC
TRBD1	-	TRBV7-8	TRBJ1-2	CASSLDQGANYGYTF	TGTGCCAGCAGCTTAGATCAGGGGGCAAACTATGGCTACACCTTC
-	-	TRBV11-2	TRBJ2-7	CASSLAQFGEQYF	TGTGCCAGCAGCTTGGCACAGTTCGGCGAGCAGTACTTC
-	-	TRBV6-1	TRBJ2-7	CASSVPAGQPYEQYF	TGTGCCAGCAGTGTCCCAGCGGGACAGCCATACGAGCAGTACTTC
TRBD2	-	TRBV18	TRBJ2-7	CASSPSAGGTYEQYF	TGTGCCAGCTCACCATCCGCGGGGGGAACCTACGAGCAGTACTTC
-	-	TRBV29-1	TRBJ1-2	CSVEDYHGYTF	TGCAGCGTTGAAGATTACCACGGCTACACCTTC
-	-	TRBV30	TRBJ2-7	CAWSSFFVIYF	TGTGCCTGGAGTTCGTTTTTTGTGATCTACTTC
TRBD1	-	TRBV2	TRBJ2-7	CASSEGDRVYEQYF	TGTGCCAGCAGTGAAGGAGACAGGGTCTACGAGCAGTACTTC
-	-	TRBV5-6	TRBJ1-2	CASSLGQYGYTF	TGTGCCAGCAGCTTGGGACAGTATGGCTACACCTTC
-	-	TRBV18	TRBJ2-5	CASSGGLQETQYF	TGTGCCAGCTCCGGGGGGCTTCAAGAGACCCAGTACTTC
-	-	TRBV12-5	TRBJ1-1	CASGLVASPLGYGTEAFF	TGTGCTAGTGGTTTGGTAGCCAGCCCTTTGGGTTATGGTACTGAAGCTTTCTTT
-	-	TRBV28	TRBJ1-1	CASSPHRTEKSEAFF	TGTGCCAGCAGTCCCCACCGGACCGAGAAGTCTGAAGCTTTCTTT
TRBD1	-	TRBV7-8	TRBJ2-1	CASSLLGDRGQFF	TGTGCCAGCAGCCTCCTCGGAGACAGGGGGCAGTTCTTC
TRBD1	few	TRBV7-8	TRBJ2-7	CASSPHRGPSLYEQYF	TGTGCCAGCAGCCCCCACAGGGGACCTTCCCTCTACGAGCAGTACTTC
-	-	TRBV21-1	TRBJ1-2	CASSKAPDTGLGGYTF	TGTGCCAGCAGCAAAGCGCCGGACACGGGGCTGGGTGGCTACACCTTC
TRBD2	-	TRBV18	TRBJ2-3	CASSPPKRGAPDTQYF	TGTGCCAGCTCACCACCCAAGCGGGGGGCCCCAGATACGCAGTATTTT
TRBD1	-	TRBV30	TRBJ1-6	CAWSVQGANSPLHF	TGTGCCTGGAGTGTACAGGGGGCGAATTCACCCCTCCACTTT
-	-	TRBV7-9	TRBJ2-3	CASSLYRAPTDTQYF	TGTGCCAGCAGCTTATACAGGGCCCCTACAGATACGCAGTATTTT
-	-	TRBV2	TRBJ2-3	CASSLGMTSTDTQYF	TGTGCCAGCAGTTTGGGTATGACTAGCACAGATACGCAGTATTTT
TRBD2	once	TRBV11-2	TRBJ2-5	CASSPYGLAGTETQYF	TGTGCCAGCAGCCCCTACGGACTAGCGGGTACAGAGACCCAGTACTTC
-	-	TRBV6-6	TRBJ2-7	CASSYSTYEQYF	TGTGCCAGCAGTTACTCTACCTACGAGCAGTACTTC
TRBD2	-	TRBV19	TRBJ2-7	CASSIGRDRLEQYF	TGTGCCAGTAGTATTGGGAGGGATCGGCTCGAGCAGTACTTC
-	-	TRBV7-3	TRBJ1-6	CASSLASNSPLHF	TGTGCCAGCAGCTTAGCCTCTAATTCACCCCTCCACTTT
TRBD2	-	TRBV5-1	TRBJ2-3	CASSLAPGGDTDTQYF	TGCGCCAGCAGCTTGGCTCCGGGGGGGGACACAGATACGCAGTATTTT
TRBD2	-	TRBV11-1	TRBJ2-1	CASSLVLAGGLEQFF	TGTGCCAGCAGCTTAGTCCTAGCGGGGGGACTCGAGCAGTTCTTC
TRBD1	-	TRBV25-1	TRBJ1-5	CASTSGQGVDQPQHF	TGTGCCAGCACCTCGGGACAGGGGGTCGATCAGCCCCAGCATTTT
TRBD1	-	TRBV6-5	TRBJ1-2	CASRRDRGGGYTF	TGTGCCAGCAGACGGGACAGGGGCGGCGGCTACACCTTC
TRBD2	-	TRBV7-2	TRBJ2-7	CASSFAGDRDEQYF	TGTGCCAGCAGCTTCGCGGGGGATCGCGACGAGCAGTACTTC